What follows describes a single T cell receptor beta chain. The antigen this receptor binds is unknown. Base qualities are not at hand, and no much larger clone is one base apart. This record comes from a study of CD8 T cells in Susac syndrome (dated by TCRdb to about 2019). For the wider study: The study used repertoire sequencing to test whether antigen drove CD8+ T cell activation and differentiation in Susac syndrome.

Overall results and qualifications from the work: The number of individuals in the TCR sequencing and HLA analysis was recognized as being relatively small.

Via the germline V gene, CDR1 is SGHDN and CDR2 FVKESK. The CDR3 starts with the cysteine, ends with the phenylalanine, and has 14 residues. The retained sequence is limited to the CDR3, 42 bases, with the frame set at the first base. At the junction V is shortened by 4 bases and J by 6 bases; bases outside the gene matches: 6. RNA was extracted using the RNeasy kit, and about 0.45 to 1 microgram was reverse transcribed with random hexamers. The immunoSEQ multiplex PCR assay, which covers 54 Vbeta and 13 Jbeta segments, was used to amplify TCR beta CDR3 regions. PCR amplification bias was corrected using a synthetic template baseline for primer optimization and computational correction. On the authors' methods: Reads were annotated to V, D and J genes according to IMGT and were analyzed with immunoSEQ Analyzer, with only productive sequences retained. To calculate clonality, Shannon entropy was normalized by log2 of the number of productive unique sequences and then subtracted from one. Public and private clones were assessed among the 100 most prevalent clones of each patient and control. Susac-specific clones were defined as absent from healthy and MS cohorts, 800 to 1,200 published viral clones and other ImmuneACCESS disease sequences. In TCRdb, the public reads were trimmed at Q25 with fastp and aligned with MiXCR, with productive beta chains retained. Rows merge per CDR3 protein into single entries with the most common DNA and genes. For this entry, the V and J calls and clone size follow TCRdb and not the study's own pipeline. The sample table lists 170,000 or so distinct CDR3 sequences, 93% of them with a count of one. Around 0.1% of the sample is held by the ten biggest clonotypes.

Peripheral blood CD8+ and CD4+ T cells from healthy donors, Susac syndrome patients and multiple sclerosis patients were profiled by high-throughput TCR beta sequencing. The multiple sclerosis controls were treatment-naive patients whose relapsing-remitting disease, either stable or active, fulfilled the revised McDonald criteria. Bulk CD8+ and CD4+ T cells were purified by magnetic negative isolation, whereas CD8+ TEMRA cells were enriched by FACS. Blood was collected in EDTA tubes and processed within 24 hours, with PBMCs isolated through density gradient centrifugation. PBMCs destined for TCR sequencing were cryopreserved in liquid nitrogen and later thawed in a 37 °C water bath. The sorted or isolated CD4+, CD8+ and CD8+ TEMRA cells had a purity of 90% or higher.

This clonotype was sampled from a human donor with multiple sclerosis. The specimen sequenced was CD4+ T cells from PBMCs. In this chain, TRBV14 is recombined with TRBJ2-1, and TRBD2 matches 7 of the central bases. The nucleotide sequence reads TGTGCCAGCAGCCCCCCTAGCGGAACCAATGAGCAGTTCTTC. The encoded protein is CASSPPSGTNEQFF.